Sequencing of this T cell receptor beta chain was carried out in a study of STAT5B mutations in CD4+ large granular lymphocyte leukemia. Source study methods: Clonotypes above 5% were considered putative leukemic clones, totaling approximately 62. Repertoires were generated with immunoSEQ multiplex PCR, while TCRdb's copy carries only in-frame clones and drops some. V and J calls and clone size are as listed in that table; D and trimming were resolved from the DNA. The repertoire holds thousands of clones, with approximately 80% as singletons. In germline, CDR1 is SEHNR, CDR2 FQNEAQ (reference sequence). The CDR3 runs 16 residues. V lost 6 bases to trimming and J lost 6 bases, with 23 bases between them. With regard to this clone: The antigen remains unidentified.

Study-wide results and caveats: Compared with healthy controls (2/35), patient top clones favored TRBV06 (8/27).

This TCR came from a woman aged 55-70 years with CD4+ T-cell large granular lymphocyte leukemia. The J gene is TRBJ1-1, the V gene TRBV7-9; D gene unclear. The sequenced sample was PBMCs. The CDR3, as DNA: TGTGCCAGCAGTACAAAAGCAGAATGGAGCCTCCCTGAAGCTTTCTTT. Translation: CASSTKAEWSLPEAFF.